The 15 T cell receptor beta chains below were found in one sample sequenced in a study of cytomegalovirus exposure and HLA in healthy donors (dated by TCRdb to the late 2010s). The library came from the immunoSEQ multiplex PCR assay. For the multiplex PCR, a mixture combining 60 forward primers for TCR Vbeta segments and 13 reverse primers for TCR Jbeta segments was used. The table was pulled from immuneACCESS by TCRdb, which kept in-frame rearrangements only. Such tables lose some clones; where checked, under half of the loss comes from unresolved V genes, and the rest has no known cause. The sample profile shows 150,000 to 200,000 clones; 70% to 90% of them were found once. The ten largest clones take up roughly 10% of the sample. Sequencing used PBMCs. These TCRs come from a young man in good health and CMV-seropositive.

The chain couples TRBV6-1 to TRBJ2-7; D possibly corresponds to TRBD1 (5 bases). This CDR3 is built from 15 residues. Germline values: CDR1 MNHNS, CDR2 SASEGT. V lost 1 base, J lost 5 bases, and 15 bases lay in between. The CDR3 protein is CASSEEPRASDEQYF. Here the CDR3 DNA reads TGTGCCAGCAGTGAAGAGCCCAGGGCCTCGGACGAGCAGTACTTC.

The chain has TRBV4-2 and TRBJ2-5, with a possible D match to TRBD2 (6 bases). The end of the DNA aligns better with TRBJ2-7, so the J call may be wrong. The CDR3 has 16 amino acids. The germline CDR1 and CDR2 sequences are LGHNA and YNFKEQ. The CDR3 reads CASSQPGLSSSYEQYF. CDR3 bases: TGTGCCAGCAGCCAGCCGGGACTCTCGAGCTCCTACGAGCAGTACTTC.

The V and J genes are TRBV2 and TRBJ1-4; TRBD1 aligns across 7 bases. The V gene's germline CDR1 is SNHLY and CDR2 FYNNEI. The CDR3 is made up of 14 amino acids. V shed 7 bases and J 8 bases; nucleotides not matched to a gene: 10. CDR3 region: CASIVGRGREKLFF. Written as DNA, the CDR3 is TGTGCCAGCATTGTAGGAAGGGGGCGCGAAAAACTGTTTTTT.

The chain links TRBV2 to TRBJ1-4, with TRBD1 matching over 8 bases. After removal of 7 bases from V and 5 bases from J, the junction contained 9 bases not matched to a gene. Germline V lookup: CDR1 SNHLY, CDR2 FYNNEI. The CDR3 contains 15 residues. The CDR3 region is CASMTGVLENEKLFF. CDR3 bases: TGTGCCAGCATGACAGGGGTCCTAGAAAATGAAAAACTGTTTTTT.

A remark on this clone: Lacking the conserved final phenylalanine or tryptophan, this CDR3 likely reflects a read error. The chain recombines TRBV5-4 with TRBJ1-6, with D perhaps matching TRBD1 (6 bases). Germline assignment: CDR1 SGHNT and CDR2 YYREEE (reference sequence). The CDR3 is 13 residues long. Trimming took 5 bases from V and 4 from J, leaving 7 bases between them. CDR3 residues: CASRRGYNSPLHL. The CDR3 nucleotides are TGTGCCAGCAGAAGGGGGTATAATTCACCCCTCCACTTG.

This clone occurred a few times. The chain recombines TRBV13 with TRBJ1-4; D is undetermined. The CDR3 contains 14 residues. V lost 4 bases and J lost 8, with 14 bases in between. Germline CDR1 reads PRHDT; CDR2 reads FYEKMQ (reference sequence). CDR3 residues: CASSYRGGGEKLFF. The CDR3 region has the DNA TGTGCCAGCAGCTACCGAGGCGGAGGGGAAAAACTGTTTTTT.

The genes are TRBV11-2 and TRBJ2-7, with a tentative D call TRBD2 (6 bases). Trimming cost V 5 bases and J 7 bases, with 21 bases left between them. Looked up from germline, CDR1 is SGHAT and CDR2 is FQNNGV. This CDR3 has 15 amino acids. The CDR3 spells CASSRLTGTGREQYF. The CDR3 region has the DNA TGTGCCAGCAGCCGACTCACCGGCACTGGGAGGGAGCAGTACTTC.

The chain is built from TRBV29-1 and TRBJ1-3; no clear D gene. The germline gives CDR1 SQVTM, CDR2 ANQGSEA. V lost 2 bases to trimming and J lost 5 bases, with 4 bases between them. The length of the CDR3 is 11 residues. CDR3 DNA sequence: TGCAGCGTTGAACAGAGAAACACCATATATTTT. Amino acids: CSVEQRNTIYF.

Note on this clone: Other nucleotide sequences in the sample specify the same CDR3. CDR3 region: CASSESSYRGSLVYSPLHF. The CDR3 nucleotides are TGTGCCAGCAGTGAATCTTCGTACAGGGGTAGTTTGGTGTACTCACCCCTCCACTTT. The V and J genes are TRBV6-1 and TRBJ1-6; 7 positions agree with TRBD1. The V gene end was trimmed by 2 bases and the J gene end by 10 bases; junction bases not matched to a gene: 20. In germline, CDR1 is MNHNS, CDR2 SASEGT. CDR3 length equals 19 residues.

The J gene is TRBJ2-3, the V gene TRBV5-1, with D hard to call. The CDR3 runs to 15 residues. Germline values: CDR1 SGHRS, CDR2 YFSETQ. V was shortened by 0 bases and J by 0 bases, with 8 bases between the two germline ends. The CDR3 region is CASSLGAESTDTQYF. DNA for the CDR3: TGCGCCAGCAGCTTGGGAGCCGAAAGCACAGATACGCAGTATTTT.

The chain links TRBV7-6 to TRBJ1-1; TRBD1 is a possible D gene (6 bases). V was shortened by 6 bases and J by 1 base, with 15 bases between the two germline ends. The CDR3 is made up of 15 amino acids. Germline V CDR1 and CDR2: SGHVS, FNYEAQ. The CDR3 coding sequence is TGTGCCAGCAGACCCCCCAGGGGCTGGAACACTGAAGCTTTCTTT. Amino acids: CASRPPRGWNTEAFF.

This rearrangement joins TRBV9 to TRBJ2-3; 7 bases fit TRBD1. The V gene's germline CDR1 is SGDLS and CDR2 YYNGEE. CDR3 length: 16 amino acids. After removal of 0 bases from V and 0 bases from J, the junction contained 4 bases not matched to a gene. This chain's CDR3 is CASSVEGAPSTDTQYF. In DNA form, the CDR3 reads TGTGCCAGCAGCGTAGAGGGGGCACCTAGCACAGATACGCAGTATTTT.

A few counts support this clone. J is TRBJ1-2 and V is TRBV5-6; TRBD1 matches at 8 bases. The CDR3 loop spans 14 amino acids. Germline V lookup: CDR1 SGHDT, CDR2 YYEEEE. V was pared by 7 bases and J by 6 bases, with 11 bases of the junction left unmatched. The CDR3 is CASLTTGGEDGYTF. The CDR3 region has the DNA TGTGCCAGCCTTACTACAGGGGGGGAAGATGGCTACACCTTC.

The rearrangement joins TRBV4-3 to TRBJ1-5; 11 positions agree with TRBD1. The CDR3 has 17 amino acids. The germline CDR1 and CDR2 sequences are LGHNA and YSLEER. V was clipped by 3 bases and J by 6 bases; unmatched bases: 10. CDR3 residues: CASSQTLGQGGSQPQHF. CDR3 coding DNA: TGCGCCAGCAGCCAGACTCTGGGACAGGGGGGTAGTCAGCCCCAGCATTTT.

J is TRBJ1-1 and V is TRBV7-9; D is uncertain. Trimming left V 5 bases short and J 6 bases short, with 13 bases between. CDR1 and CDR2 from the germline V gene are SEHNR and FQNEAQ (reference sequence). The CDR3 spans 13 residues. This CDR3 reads CASSPSWPPEAFF. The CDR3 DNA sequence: TGTGCCAGCAGCCCCAGTTGGCCCCCTGAAGCTTTCTTT.